Listed here are 29 T cell receptor beta chains from one sample, sequenced in a study of blood T cell repertoires in COVID-19. Assay: immunoSEQ multiplex PCR; the TCRdb copy retains only in-frame clones and omits some. The sample gives about 90,000 clones, roughly 83% of which show up once; approximately 34% is in the top ten. The sample taken for sequencing was peripheral blood. The source of these receptors is a woman aged 80 or over with active or convalescent COVID-19.

The chain is built from TRBV29-1 and TRBJ2-1; 8 nucleotides line up with TRBD2. Germline CDR1 and CDR2: SQVTM and ANQGSEA. V lost 7 bases to trimming and J lost 5 bases; unmatched junction nucleotides: 7. There are 13 residues in the CDR3. CDR3 bases: TGCAGCGCCGCGGGAGGCACGAACAATGAGCAGTTCTTC. This codes for CSAAGGTNNEQFF.

The V gene is TRBV19, the J gene TRBJ2-1; TRBD2 agrees at 8 bases. The V gene's germline CDR1 is LNHDA and CDR2 SQIVND (reference sequence). This CDR3 contains 17 residues. Losses at the gene ends were 5 bases for V and 2 bases for J; bases not matched to a gene: 11. The chain's CDR3 is CASSVRLAQKTYNEQFF. CDR3 sequence (DNA): TGTGCCAGTAGTGTAAGACTAGCGCAAAAAACCTACAATGAGCAGTTCTTC. Together with reference TRBV19 and TRBJ2-1, the CDR3 gives the full variable domain: DGGITQSPKYLFRKEGQNVTLSCEQNLNHDAMYWYRQDPGQGLRLIYYSQIVNDFQKGDIAEGYSVSREKKESFPLTVTSAQKNPTAFYLCASSVRLAQKTYNEQFFGPGTRLTVL.

The CDR3: CASSPKDRGRIDTQYF. CDR3 DNA: TGTGCCAGCTCACCTAAAGACAGGGGGCGAATAGATACGCAGTATTTT. The rearrangement joins TRBV18 to TRBJ2-3; TRBD1 aligns across 10 bases. The V gene's germline CDR1 is KGHSH and CDR2 LQKENI. J lost 5 bases, V lost 3 bases, and 8 bases had no gene match. The length of the CDR3 is 16 residues. Using reference TRBV18 and TRBJ2-3 for the parts outside the CDR3, the full variable domain is NAGVMQNPRHLVRRRGQEARLRCSPMKGHSHVYWYRQLPEEGLKFMVYLQKENIIDESGMPKERFSAEFPKEGPSILRIQQVVRGDSAAYFCASSPKDRGRIDTQYFGPGTRLTVL.

This clone was detected once. The genes are TRBV28 and TRBJ2-3, with 7 bases identical to TRBD1. Germline CDR1 is MDHEN and CDR2 is SYDVKM. Trimming took 5 bases from V and 2 from J; bases not matched to a gene: 4. The CDR3 runs to 14 residues. The chain's CDR3 is CASSTGDTTDTQYF. In nucleotides, the CDR3 is TGTGCCAGCAGTACAGGGGACACCACAGATACGCAGTATTTT.

DNA for the CDR3: TGCAGCGGAGCGGGGAACACAGATACGCAGTATTTT. Translating gives CSGAGNTDTQYF. The V and J genes are TRBV29-1 and TRBJ2-3; 7 nucleotides match TRBD2. There are 12 residues in the CDR3. The germline CDR1 and CDR2 sequences are SQVTM and ANQGSEA. Germline trimming cut 7 bases from V and 2 bases from J; bases unmatched to any gene: 3.

This chain uses TRBV28 with TRBJ2-3; 14 bases map to TRBD2. Trimming took 4 bases from V and 1 from J; bases not matched to a gene: 7. Germline V gene lookup returns CDR1 MDHEN and CDR2 SYDVKM. The CDR3 loop spans 18 amino acids. The CDR3 spells CASSSGTSGSAGTDTQYF. In nucleotides, the CDR3 is TGTGCCAGCAGTTCTGGGACTAGCGGGAGCGCCGGCACAGATACGCAGTATTTT. The full variable domain, rest sourced from reference TRBV28 and TRBJ2-3, is DVKVTQSSRYLVKRTGEKVFLECVQDMDHENMFWYRQDPGLGLRLIYFSYDVKMKEKGDIPEGYSVSREKKERFSLILESASTNQTSMYLCASSSGTSGSAGTDTQYFGPGTRLTVL.

V usage is TRBV6-5 and J usage is TRBJ2-7, with TRBD1 as a possible D gene (5 bases). This CDR3 contains 14 residues. Looked up from germline, CDR1 is MNHEY and CDR2 is SVGAGI. V lost 7 bases and J lost 1, with 14 bases in between. The CDR3 protein is CASTGHQLSYEQYF. The CDR3 DNA reads as TGTGCCAGCACTGGACACCAGTTGTCCTACGAGCAGTACTTC.

The chain links TRBV11-3 to TRBJ1-4, with D maybe TRBD1 (6 bases). Germline values: CDR1 SGHNT, CDR2 YENEEA. CDR3 size: 14 residues. The germline V and J ends were trimmed by 6 bases and 7 bases, with 15 bases remaining between them. CDR3 in DNA: TGTGCCAGCAGTCCTGACAGGAATAGTGAAAAACTGTTTTTT. Its translation: CASSPDRNSEKLFF.

The chain couples TRBV27 to TRBJ2-5; 8 bases map to TRBD1. Germline-derived CDR1 and CDR2 are MNHEY and SMNVEV (reference sequence). Trimming at V came to 3 bases and at J to 8 bases, leaving 2 bases not matched to a gene. This CDR3 contains 12 residues. Here the CDR3 DNA reads TGTGCCAGCAGTTTCACAGGGGGAACCCAGTACTTC. Amino acid sequence: CASSFTGGTQYF.

This clone was detected many times. This chain's CDR3 is CASSTHPLAGGYTF. As DNA, the CDR3 is TGTGCCAGCAGCACCCACCCCCTGGCGGGGGGCTACACCTTC. The V call is TRBV11-3, the J call TRBJ1-2, with unresolved D. This CDR3 spans 14 amino acids. V was clipped by 5 bases and J by 8 bases, with 18 bases between them. Germline V gene lookup returns CDR1 SGHNT and CDR2 YENEEA.

The chain employs TRBV11-3 and TRBJ2-1; 7 bases map to TRBD2. With V trimmed by 2 bases and J by 8 bases, 9 bases remained unmatched. The CDR3 extends over 15 amino acids. Germline assignment: CDR1 SGHNT and CDR2 YENEEA. The CDR3 DNA reads as TGTGCCAGCAGCTTATCGCGGGGGACGGGCGATGAGCAGTTCTTC. The encoded protein is CASSLSRGTGDEQFF.

This clone was seen only a few times. The chain links TRBV5-1 to TRBJ2-3, with D perhaps matching TRBD2 (7 bases). The CDR3 is made up of 15 amino acids. Germline V lookup: CDR1 SGHRS, CDR2 YFSETQ. V was clipped by 7 bases and J by 4 bases, with 19 bases between them. The CDR3 here is CASWSGGGAADTQYF. CDR3 nucleotide sequence: TGCGCCAGCTGGAGCGGAGGGGGGGCTGCAGATACGCAGTATTTT.

The count of this clone is one. The chain carries TRBV12-3 or TRBV12-4 and TRBJ1-2; D might be TRBD1 (6 bases). V dropped 3 bases and J dropped 7 bases, with 12 bases sitting between them. The CDR3 length is 13 residues. The CDR3: CASSLGGHVGYTF. Written as DNA, the CDR3 is TGTGCCAGCAGTTTGGGGGGGCATGTTGGCTACACCTTC.

The chain is built from TRBV20-1 and TRBJ1-2; D is unclear. V dropped 3 bases and J dropped 8 bases, with 10 bases sitting between them. Per the germline V gene, CDR1 is DFQATT and CDR2 is SNEGSKA (reference sequence). The CDR3 runs to 11 residues. The CDR3 DNA sequence: TGCAGTGCTAGCCTAACGACAGGCTACACCTTC. Translation gives CSASLTTGYTF.

V gene TRBV6-5 combines with J gene TRBJ2-3, with D possibly TRBD2 on 5 matching bases. The CDR3 extends over 15 amino acids. V dropped 6 bases and J dropped 0 bases, with 13 bases sitting between them. Germline values: CDR1 MNHEY, CDR2 SVGAGI. The DNA for the CDR3 is TGTGCCAGCAGGGCTAGCTCTCTTAGCACAGATACGCAGTATTTT. Its translation is CASRASSLSTDTQYF.

The gene calls are TRBV30 and TRBJ1-5; D not certain. Germline V lookup: CDR1 GTSNPN, CDR2 SVGIG (reference sequence). V lost 4 bases and J 7 bases, leaving 17 bases between the germline ends. This CDR3 region has 14 residues. This CDR3 reads CAWNEPPGRQPQHF. Here the CDR3 DNA reads TGTGCCTGGAATGAGCCTCCTGGGAGACAGCCCCAGCATTTT.

This clone was seen more than once but under ten times. V usage is TRBV30 and J usage is TRBJ1-6; D gene unclear. The CDR3 length is 12 residues. Trimming shortened V by 2 bases and J by 10 bases, and 9 bases separated the two germline ends. CDR1 is GTSNPN and CDR2 is SVGIG in the germline V gene (reference sequence). The CDR3 region has the DNA TGTGCCTGGAGTCCTGGCTCCTCACCCCTCCACTTT. Protein: CAWSPGSSPLHF.

V and J are TRBV3-1 (or the pseudogene TRBV3-2) and TRBJ2-3; unclear D gene. Germline loops: CDR1 LGHDT, CDR2 YNNKEL (reference sequence). V was shortened by 1 base and J by 4 bases, with 18 bases between the two germline ends. The CDR3 loop spans 17 amino acids. The CDR3 spells CASSQVPGLNVPDTQYF. For the CDR3, the DNA is TGTGCCAGCAGCCAAGTTCCGGGTCTGAACGTCCCAGATACGCAGTATTTT.

In its sample, this clone was seen a few times. The chain is built from TRBV5-1 and TRBJ2-7; TRBD1 might be the D (5 bases). V was shortened by 4 bases and J by 6 bases, with 17 bases between the two germline ends. The CDR3 consists of 14 residues. CDR1 SGHRS and CDR2 YFSETQ come from the germline V gene. CDR3: CASSLVTDRLEQYF. The CDR3 region has the DNA TGCGCCAGCAGCCTCGTGACAGACCGTCTCGAGCAGTACTTC.

The chain combines TRBV7-8 with TRBJ1-4; a weak D match, TRBD1 (5 bases). The CDR3 loop spans 15 amino acids. Germline lookup yields CDR1 SGHVS and CDR2 FQNEAQ. Trimming removed 5 bases at V and 7 bases at J, with 17 bases between. The DNA for the CDR3 is TGTGCCAGCAGCCCCCAGGGAGGGAGGGGTGAAAAACTGTTTTTT. This sequence encodes CASSPQGGRGEKLFF.

The chain couples TRBV4-1 to TRBJ2-3; D may be TRBD2 (5 bases). The CDR3 runs 16 residues. V was shortened by 0 bases and J by 4 bases, with 14 bases between the two germline ends. Germline V gives CDR1 MGHRA, CDR2 YSYEKL. The CDR3 spells CASSQDGNLGADTQYF. DNA of the CDR3: TGCGCCAGCAGCCAAGATGGGAACCTCGGGGCAGATACGCAGTATTTT.

The rearrangement joins TRBV5-1 to TRBJ1-6; 8 positions match TRBD1. The trim removed 0 bases at V and 9 bases at J, leaving 5 bases unmatched. The CDR3 extends over 15 amino acids. CDR1 SGHRS and CDR2 YFSETQ come from the germline V gene. The CDR3 region is CASSLDQGASSPLHF. Here the CDR3 DNA reads TGCGCCAGCAGCTTGGATCAGGGGGCTAGTTCACCCCTCCACTTT.

The CDR3 bases are TGTGCCAGCAGTCGGAAGATAATGGACAGGCCACTTAACTATGGCTACACCTTC. It encodes CASSRKIMDRPLNYGYTF. The genes are TRBV28 and TRBJ1-2, with TRBD1 matching 7 bases. Looked up from germline, CDR1 is MDHEN and CDR2 is SYDVKM. V was clipped by 5 bases and J by 1 base; unmatched bases: 16. The CDR3 covers 18 residues.

The V call is TRBV5-8, the J call TRBJ2-3; D call uncertain. The length of the CDR3 is 15 residues. The germline V gene has CDR1 SGHTS and CDR2 YDEGEE. With 4 bases removed from V and 2 bases from J, the gap between germline ends came to 14 bases. The CDR3 loop is CASSQARIATDTQYF. In nucleotides, the CDR3 is TGTGCCAGCAGCCAAGCGAGGATTGCCACAGATACGCAGTATTTT.

The rearrangement uses TRBV5-4 and TRBJ2-3; D is possibly TRBD2 (6 bases). V gave up 4 bases and J gave up 5 bases, with 14 bases separating them. Germline V gene data show CDR1 as SGHNT and CDR2 as YYREEE (reference sequence). The CDR3 runs to 14 residues. The CDR3 sequence is CASSPGGAQDTQYF. The DNA for the CDR3 is TGTGCCAGCAGCCCTGGCGGGGCCCAAGATACGCAGTATTTT.

The chain carries TRBV19 and TRBJ1-6, with D unclear. V lost 1 base and J lost 7, with 8 bases in between. CDR3 size: 14 residues. CDR1 is LNHDA, CDR2 SQIVND, per germline (reference sequence). CDR3 loop: CASSIGTENSPLHF. The CDR3 nucleotides read TGTGCCAGTAGTATAGGAACAGAAAATTCACCCCTCCACTTT.

V and J are TRBV7-3 and TRBJ2-1, with 10 bases fitting TRBD2. The CDR3 is 15 residues long. V shed 5 bases and J 8 bases; nucleotides not matched to a gene: 9. CDR1 is SGHTA and CDR2 is FQGTGA in the germline V gene. The DNA for the CDR3 is TGTGCCAGCAGCACAGGACTAGCGGAGAGCTATGAGCAGTTCTTC. It encodes CASSTGLAESYEQFF.

The chain carries TRBV4-1 and TRBJ1-3; tentatively, D is TRBD1 (6 bases). Germline V CDR1 and CDR2: MGHRA, YSYEKL. This CDR3 is built from 16 residues. V lost 2 bases and J 0 bases, leaving 11 bases between the germline ends. CDR3 bases: TGCGCCAGCAGCCAATTGCAGGGGCTCTCTGGAAACACCATATATTTT. Protein product: CASSQLQGLSGNTIYF.

The rearrangement links TRBV7-9 to TRBJ2-5, with TRBD2 matching over 12 bases. The CDR3 runs to 17 residues. Germline trimming cut 5 bases from V and 5 bases from J; bases unmatched to any gene: 12. Germline lookup yields CDR1 SEHNR and CDR2 FQNEAQ (reference sequence). The CDR3 sequence: CASSLPPSGRAKETQYF. DNA of the CDR3: TGTGCCAGCAGCCTACCCCCTAGCGGGAGGGCCAAGGAGACCCAGTACTTC.